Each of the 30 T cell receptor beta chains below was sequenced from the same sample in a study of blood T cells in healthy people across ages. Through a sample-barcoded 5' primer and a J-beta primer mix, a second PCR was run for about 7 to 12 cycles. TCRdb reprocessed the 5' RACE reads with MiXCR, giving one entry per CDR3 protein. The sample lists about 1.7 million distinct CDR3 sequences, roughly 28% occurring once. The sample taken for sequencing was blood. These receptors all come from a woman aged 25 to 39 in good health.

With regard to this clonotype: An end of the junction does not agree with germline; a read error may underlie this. CDR3 in DNA: TGCGCCGGCAGCCTGGGTAACGCGGGGCTCACAGATACGCAGTATTTT. Its protein is CAGSLGNAGLTDTQYF. The chain has TRBV5-1 and TRBJ2-3, with D tentatively TRBD2 (6 bases). The CDR3 consists of 16 residues. The germline V gene has CDR1 SGHRS and CDR2 YFSETQ.

Here the CDR3 reads CASSHTRQGGYNEQFF. CDR3 nucleotides: TGCGCCAGCAGCCACACGAGACAGGGTGGCTACAATGAGCAGTTCTTC. The chain has TRBV4-1 and TRBJ2-1; 7 positions match TRBD1. The CDR3 totals 16 residues. V was clipped by 3 bases and J by 3 bases; unmatched bases: 8. CDR1 MGHRA and CDR2 YSYEKL come from the germline V gene.

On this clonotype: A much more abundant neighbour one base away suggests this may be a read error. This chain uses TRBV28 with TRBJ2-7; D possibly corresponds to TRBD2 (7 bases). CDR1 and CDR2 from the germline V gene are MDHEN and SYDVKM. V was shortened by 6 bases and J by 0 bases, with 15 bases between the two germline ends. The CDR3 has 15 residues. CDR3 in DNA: TGTGCCAGCAGCCACGGGGGGCTAAACTCCTACGAGCAGTACTTC. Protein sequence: CASSHGGLNSYEQYF.

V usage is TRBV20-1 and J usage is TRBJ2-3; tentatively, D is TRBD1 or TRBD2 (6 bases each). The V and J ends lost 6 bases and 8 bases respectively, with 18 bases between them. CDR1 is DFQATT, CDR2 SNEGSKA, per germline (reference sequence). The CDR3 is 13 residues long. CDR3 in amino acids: CSAGGHRIGTQYF. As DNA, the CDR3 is TGCAGTGCGGGGGGCCACCGAATCGGTACGCAGTATTTT.

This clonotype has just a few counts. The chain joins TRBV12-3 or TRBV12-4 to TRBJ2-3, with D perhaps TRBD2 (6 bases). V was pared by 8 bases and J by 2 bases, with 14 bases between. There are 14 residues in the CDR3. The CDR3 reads CASRPGLFTDTQYF. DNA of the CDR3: TGTGCCAGCCGCCCGGGACTCTTCACAGATACGCAGTATTTT.

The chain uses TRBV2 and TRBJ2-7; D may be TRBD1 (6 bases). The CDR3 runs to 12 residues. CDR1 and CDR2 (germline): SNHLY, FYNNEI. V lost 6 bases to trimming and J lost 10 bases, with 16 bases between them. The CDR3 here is CASRRVTGGQYF. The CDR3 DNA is TGTGCCAGCAGGCGGGTGACAGGCGGTCAGTACTTC.

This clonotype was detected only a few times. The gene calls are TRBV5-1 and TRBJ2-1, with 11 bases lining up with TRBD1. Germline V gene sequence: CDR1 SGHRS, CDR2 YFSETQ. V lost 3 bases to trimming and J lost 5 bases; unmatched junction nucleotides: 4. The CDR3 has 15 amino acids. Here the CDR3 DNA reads TGCGCCAGCAGCTGGAGGGACAGGGGGAACAATGAGCAGTTCTTC. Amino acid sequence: CASSWRDRGNNEQFF.

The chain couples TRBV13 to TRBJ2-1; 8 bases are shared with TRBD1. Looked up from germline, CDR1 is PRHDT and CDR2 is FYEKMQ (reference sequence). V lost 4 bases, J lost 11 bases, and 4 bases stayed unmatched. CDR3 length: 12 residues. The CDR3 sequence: CASSSGQGKQFF. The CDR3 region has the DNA TGTGCCAGCAGCTCCGGACAGGGAAAGCAGTTCTTC.

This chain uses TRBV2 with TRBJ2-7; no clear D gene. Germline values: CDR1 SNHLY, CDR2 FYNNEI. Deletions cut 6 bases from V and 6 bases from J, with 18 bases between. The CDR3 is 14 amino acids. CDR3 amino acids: CASSVSSPAPEQYF. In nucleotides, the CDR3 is TGTGCCAGCAGCGTAAGCAGTCCAGCCCCCGAGCAGTACTTC.

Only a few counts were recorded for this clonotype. The CDR3 protein is CASSLRTGEAYEQYF. DNA for the CDR3: TGTGCCAGCAGCCTTAGGACAGGGGAAGCCTACGAGCAGTACTTC. V gene TRBV7-9 combines with J gene TRBJ2-7, with 9 bases that match TRBD1. The CDR3 consists of 15 residues. With 5 bases clipped from V and 2 bases from J, the junction kept 7 bases outside the gene matches. Germline V gene lookup returns CDR1 SEHNR and CDR2 FQNEAQ (reference sequence).

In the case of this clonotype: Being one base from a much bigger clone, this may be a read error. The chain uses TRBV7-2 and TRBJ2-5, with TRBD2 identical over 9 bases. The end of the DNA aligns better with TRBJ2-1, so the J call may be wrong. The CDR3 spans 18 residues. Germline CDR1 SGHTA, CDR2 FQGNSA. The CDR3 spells CASYRTGTSRGNGETQFF. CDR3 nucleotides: TGTGCCAGCTATAGGACCGGGACTAGCAGAGGAAACGGGGAGACCCAGTTCTTC.

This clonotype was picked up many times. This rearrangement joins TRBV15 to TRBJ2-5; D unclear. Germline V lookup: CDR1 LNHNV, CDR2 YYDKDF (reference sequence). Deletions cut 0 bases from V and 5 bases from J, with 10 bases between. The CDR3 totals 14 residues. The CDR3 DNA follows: TGTGCCACCAGCAGAGATCTTGGATACGAGACCCAGTACTTC. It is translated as CATSRDLGYETQYF.

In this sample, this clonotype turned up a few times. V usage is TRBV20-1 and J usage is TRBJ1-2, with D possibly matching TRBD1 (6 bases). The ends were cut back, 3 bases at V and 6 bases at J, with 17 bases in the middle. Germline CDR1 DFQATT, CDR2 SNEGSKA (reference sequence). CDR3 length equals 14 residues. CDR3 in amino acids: CSASARGRFDGYTF. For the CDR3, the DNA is TGCAGTGCTAGTGCCCGGGGGCGCTTTGATGGCTACACCTTC.

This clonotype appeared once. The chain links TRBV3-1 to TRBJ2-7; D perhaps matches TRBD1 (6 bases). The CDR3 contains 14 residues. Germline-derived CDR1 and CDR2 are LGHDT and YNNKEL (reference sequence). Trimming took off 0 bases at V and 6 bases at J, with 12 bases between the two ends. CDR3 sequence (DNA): TGTGCCAGCAGCCAAGAAGGCACAGGGAGCGAGCAGTACTTC. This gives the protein CASSQEGTGSEQYF.

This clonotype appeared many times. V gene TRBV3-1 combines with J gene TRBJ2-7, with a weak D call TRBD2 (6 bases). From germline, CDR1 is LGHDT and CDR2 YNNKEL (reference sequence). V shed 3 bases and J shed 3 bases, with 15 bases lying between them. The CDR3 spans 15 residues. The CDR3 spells CASSQESDYLYEQYF. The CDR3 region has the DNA TGTGCCAGCAGCCAGGAGTCGGACTACCTCTACGAGCAGTACTTC.

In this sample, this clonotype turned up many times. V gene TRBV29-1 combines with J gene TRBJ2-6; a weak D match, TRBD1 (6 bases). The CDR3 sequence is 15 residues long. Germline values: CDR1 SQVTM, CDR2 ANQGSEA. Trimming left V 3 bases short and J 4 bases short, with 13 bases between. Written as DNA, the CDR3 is TGCAGCGTTGACCCAACAGGGACCGGGGCCAACGTCCTGACTTTC. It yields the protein CSVDPTGTGANVLTF.

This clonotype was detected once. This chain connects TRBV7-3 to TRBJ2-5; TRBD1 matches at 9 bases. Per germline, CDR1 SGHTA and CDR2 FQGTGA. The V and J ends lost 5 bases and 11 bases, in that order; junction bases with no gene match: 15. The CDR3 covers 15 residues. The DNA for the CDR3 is TGTGCCAGCAGCCTCGACAGGGGGTCGGTCAATGAGCAGTACTTC. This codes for CASSLDRGSVNEQYF.

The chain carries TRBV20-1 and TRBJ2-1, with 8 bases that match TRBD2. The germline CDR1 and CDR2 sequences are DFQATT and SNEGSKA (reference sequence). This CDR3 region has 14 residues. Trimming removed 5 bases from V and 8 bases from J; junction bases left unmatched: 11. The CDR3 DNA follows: TGCAGTGCTCGTCCCGGGACTAGAAGGGATGAGCAGTTCTTC. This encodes CSARPGTRRDEQFF.

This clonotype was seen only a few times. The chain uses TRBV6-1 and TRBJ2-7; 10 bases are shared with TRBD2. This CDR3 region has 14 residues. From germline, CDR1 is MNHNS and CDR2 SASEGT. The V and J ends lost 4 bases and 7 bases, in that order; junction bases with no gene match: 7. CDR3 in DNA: TGTGCCAGCAGTGGCGGAGCGGGGGGGAGTGAGCAGTACTTC. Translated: CASSGGAGGSEQYF.

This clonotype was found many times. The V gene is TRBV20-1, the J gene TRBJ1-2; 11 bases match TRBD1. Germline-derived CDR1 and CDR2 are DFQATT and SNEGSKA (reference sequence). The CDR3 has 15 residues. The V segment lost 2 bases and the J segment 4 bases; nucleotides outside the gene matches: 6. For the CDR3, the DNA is TGCAGTGCTAGAACCGGGACAGGGGGAGTCTATGGCTACACCTTC. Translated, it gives CSARTGTGGVYGYTF.

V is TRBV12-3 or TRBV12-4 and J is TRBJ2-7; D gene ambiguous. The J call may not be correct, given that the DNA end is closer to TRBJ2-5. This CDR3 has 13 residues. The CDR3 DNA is TGTGCCAGCAGGCCGATAGGGATCGAGACCCAGTACTTC. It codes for CASRPIGIETQYF.

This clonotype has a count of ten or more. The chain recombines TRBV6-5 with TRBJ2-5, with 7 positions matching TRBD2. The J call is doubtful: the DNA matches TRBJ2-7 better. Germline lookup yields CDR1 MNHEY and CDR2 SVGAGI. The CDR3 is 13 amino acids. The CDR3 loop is CASSYEAGREQYF. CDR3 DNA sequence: TGTGCCAGCAGTTACGAAGCGGGGCGCGAGCAGTACTTC.

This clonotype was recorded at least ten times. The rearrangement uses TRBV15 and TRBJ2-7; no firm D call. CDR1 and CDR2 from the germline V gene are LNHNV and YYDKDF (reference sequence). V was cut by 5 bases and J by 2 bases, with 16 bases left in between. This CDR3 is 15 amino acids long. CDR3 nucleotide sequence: TGTGCCACCAGCGGGGTAGGATTCGCGACCTACGAGCAGTACTTC. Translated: CATSGVGFATYEQYF.

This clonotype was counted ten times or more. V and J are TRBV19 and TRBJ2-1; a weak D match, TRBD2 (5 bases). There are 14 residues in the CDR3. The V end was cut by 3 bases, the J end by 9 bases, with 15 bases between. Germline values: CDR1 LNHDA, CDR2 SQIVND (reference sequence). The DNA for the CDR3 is TGTGCCAGTAGTATGACGCGGCTCCGGGGTGAGCAGTTCTTC. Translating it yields CASSMTRLRGEQFF.

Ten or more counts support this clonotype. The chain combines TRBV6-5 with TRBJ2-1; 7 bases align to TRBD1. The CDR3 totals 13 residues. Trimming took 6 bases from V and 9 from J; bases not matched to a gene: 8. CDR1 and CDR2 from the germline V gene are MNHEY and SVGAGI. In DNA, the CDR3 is TGTGCCAGCAGAGACACAGGGGCGAGTGAGCAGTTCTTC. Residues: CASRDTGASEQFF.

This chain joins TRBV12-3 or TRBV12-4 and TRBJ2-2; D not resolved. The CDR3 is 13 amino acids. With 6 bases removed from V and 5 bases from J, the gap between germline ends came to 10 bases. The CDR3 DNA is TGTGCCAGCAGGGCAGACCCTACCGGGGAGCTGTTTTTT. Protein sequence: CASRADPTGELFF.

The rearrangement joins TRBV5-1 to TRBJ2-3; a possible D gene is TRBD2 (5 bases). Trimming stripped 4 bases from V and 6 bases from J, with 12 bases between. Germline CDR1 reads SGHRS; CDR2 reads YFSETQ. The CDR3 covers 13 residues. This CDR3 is CASSEPRADTQYF. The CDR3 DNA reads TGCGCCAGCAGCGAGCCGAGGGCGGATACGCAGTATTTT.

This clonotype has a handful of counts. This CDR3 reads CASSLSLGQFSYEQYF. Here the CDR3 DNA reads TGTGCCAGCAGTTTATCCCTCGGACAGTTCTCCTACGAGCAGTACTTC. This rearrangement joins TRBV27 to TRBJ2-7, with a possible D match to TRBD1 (6 bases). V lost 0 bases and J lost 0, with 12 bases in between. The CDR3 sequence is 16 residues long. Germline V gene lookup returns CDR1 MNHEY and CDR2 SMNVEV (reference sequence).

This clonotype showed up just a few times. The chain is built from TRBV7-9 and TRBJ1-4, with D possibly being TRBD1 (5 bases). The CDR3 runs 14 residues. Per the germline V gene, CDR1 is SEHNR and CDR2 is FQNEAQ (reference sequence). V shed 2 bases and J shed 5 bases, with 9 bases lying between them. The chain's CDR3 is CASSLRGVNEKLFF. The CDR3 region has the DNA TGTGCCAGCAGCTTAAGGGGCGTAAATGAAAAACTGTTTTTT.

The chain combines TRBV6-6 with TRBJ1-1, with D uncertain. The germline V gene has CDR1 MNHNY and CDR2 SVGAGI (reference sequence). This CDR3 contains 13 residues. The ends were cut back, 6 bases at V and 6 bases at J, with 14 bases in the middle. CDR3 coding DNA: TGTGCCAGCAGCATTCTCCGGACGCCTGAAGCTTTCTTT. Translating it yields CASSILRTPEAFF.